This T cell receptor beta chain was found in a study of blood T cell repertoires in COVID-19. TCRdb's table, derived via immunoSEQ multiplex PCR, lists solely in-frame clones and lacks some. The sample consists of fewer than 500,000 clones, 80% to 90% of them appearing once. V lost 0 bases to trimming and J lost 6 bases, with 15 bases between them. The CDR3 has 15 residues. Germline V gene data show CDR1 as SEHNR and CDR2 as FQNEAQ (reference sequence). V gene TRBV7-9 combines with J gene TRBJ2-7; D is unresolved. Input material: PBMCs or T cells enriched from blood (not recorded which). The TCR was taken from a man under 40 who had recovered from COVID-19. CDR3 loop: CASSLARSLLSEQYF. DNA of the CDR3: TGTGCCAGCAGCTTAGCGCGGTCCCTCCTGTCCGAGCAGTACTTC.